This T cell receptor (beta chain) was recorded in a study of blood T cell repertoires in COVID-19. How the authors handled the data: By means of reference gene primer amplification, nucleated cell counts were estimated. Measured with immunoSEQ multiplex PCR; TCRdb has only the in-frame clones, and not every one. V, J and clone size are those of that table, while D and trimming were read from the DNA. Counted here are roughly 210,000 clones, around four fifths occurring once; the ten biggest clones make up roughly a tenth. This clone has a single count. Germline CDR1 and CDR2: LNHDA and SQIVND (reference sequence). V was pared by 4 bases and J by 1 base, with 8 bases of the junction left unmatched. This CDR3 has 16 amino acids.

The receptor was derived from an elderly woman with COVID-19, enrolled during active disease. Sequencing was carried out using peripheral blood. The chain combines TRBV19 with TRBJ2-3; 7 nucleotides match TRBD2. This CDR3 is CASSNDGGGGTDTQYF. As DNA, the CDR3 is TGTGCCAGTAGTAATGACGGCGGGGGAGGCACAGATACGCAGTATTTT.